The rows below give T cell receptor beta chains drawn from one sample of a study of blood T cell repertoires in COVID-19. Sequenced by immunoSEQ multiplex PCR; TCRdb stores in-frame clones only, minus some. Of roughly 22,000 clones listed, roughly 94% are singletons. Input material: peripheral blood. These TCRs come from an older man with active COVID-19. The CDR3 runs from the conserved cysteine through the conserved F or W. D genes are given only for firm matches. Clone size is shown for a subset of rows, as once, few, many or a class of expanded clone.

j_gene	d_gene	v_gene	abundance	CDR3aa	CDR3nt
TRBJ2-3	-	TRBV6-5	-	CASSPERGDTQYF	TGTGCCAGCAGCCCCGAAAGGGGAGATACGCAGTATTTT
TRBJ1-2	TRBD1	TRBV7-2	few	CASSPYRGNGYTF	TGTGCCAGCAGCCCCTACAGGGGAAATGGCTACACCTTC
TRBJ2-5	TRBD1	TRBV18	-	CASSPSTDRGETQYF	TGTGCCAGCTCACCATCTACCGACAGGGGGGAGACCCAGTACTTC
TRBJ1-5	TRBD1	TRBV7-2	-	CASSETGFNQPQHF	TGTGCCAGCAGCGAGACAGGGTTCAATCAGCCCCAGCATTTT
TRBJ2-1	TRBD1	TRBV19	-	CASSRTGGSNEQFF	TGTGCCAGTAGCAGGACAGGGGGGAGCAATGAGCAGTTCTTC
TRBJ2-5	-	TRBV30	-	CASTGVGQETQYF	TGTGCCTCCACCGGGGTAGGGCAAGAGACCCAGTACTTC
TRBJ1-1	-	TRBV9	-	CASSPGLNTEAFF	TGTGCCAGCTCCCCCGGGTTGAACACTGAAGCTTTCTTT
TRBJ1-5	-	TRBV7-8	-	CASSRTGSQPQHF	TGTGCCAGCAGTCGAACAGGGAGTCAGCCCCAGCATTTT
TRBJ1-1	-	TRBV5-5	once	CASYIGEGTEAFF	TGTGCCAGCTATATTGGGGAGGGCACTGAAGCTTTCTTT
TRBJ2-5	TRBD1	TRBV7-8	-	CASSLVRTGRETQYF	TGTGCCAGCAGCTTAGTGAGGACAGGGAGGGAGACCCAGTACTTC
TRBJ1-5	TRBD1	TRBV28	-	CASSSAGTGGQPQHF	TGTGCCAGCAGTTCAGCGGGGACAGGGGGTCAGCCCCAGCATTTT
TRBJ2-7	-	TRBV30	-	CAWSVRRADSYEQYF	TGTGCCTGGAGTGTCAGGAGGGCAGACTCCTACGAGCAGTACTTC
TRBJ2-2	TRBD1	TRBV2	once	CASSPGTGRTGELFF	TGTGCCAGCAGCCCCGGGACAGGTCGAACCGGGGAGCTGTTTTTT
TRBJ1-5	-	TRBV28	-	CASSPYSGTNQPQHF	TGTGCCAGCAGTCCATACTCCGGGACTAATCAGCCCCAGCATTTT
TRBJ1-1	-	TRBV5-1	-	CASSLGRETEAFF	TGCGCCAGCAGCTTGGGTCGGGAGACTGAAGCTTTCTTT
TRBJ1-4	-	TRBV6-6	-	CASSGSATNEKLFF	TGTGCCAGCAGTGGCAGTGCAACTAATGAAAAACTGTTTTTT
TRBJ2-7	-	TRBV15	-	CATSRVGRGSDEQYF	TGTGCCACCAGCAGAGTAGGGCGGGGATCGGACGAGCAGTACTTC
TRBJ2-2	-	TRBV15	-	CATQRGLGRPAPGELFF	TGTGCCACCCAAAGGGGTCTTGGCAGACCGGCCCCCGGGGAGCTGTTTTTT
TRBJ2-6	TRBD1	TRBV18	-	CASSPLEQGLPGANVLTF	TGTGCCAGCTCACCCCTGGAACAGGGGCTTCCAGGGGCCAACGTCCTGACTTTC
TRBJ2-1	-	TRBV9	-	CASSVATRTLNEQFF	TGTGCCAGCAGCGTAGCTACGCGGACTCTCAATGAGCAGTTCTTC
TRBJ1-2	TRBD1	TRBV6-5	-	CASSRDRFSYGYTF	TGTGCCAGCAGTCGGGACAGGTTTAGCTATGGCTACACCTTC
TRBJ2-3	TRBD1	TRBV2	once	CASLQGADTQYF	TGTGCCAGCCTCCAGGGGGCTGATACGCAGTATTTT
TRBJ2-1	TRBD1	TRBV5-1	-	CASRPGQGAYEQFF	TGCGCCAGCAGGCCGGGACAGGGGGCCTATGAGCAGTTCTTC
TRBJ1-2	-	TRBV10-3	-	CAIRPQDTPYGYTF	TGTGCCATCAGGCCCCAGGACACCCCTTATGGCTACACCTTC
TRBJ2-2	-	TRBV27	-	CASSLLPGLATGELFF	TGTGCCAGCAGTTTGCTACCGGGCCTAGCTACCGGGGAGCTGTTTTTT
TRBJ1-5	TRBD1	TRBV7-9	-	CASSWGQGSDQPQHF	TGTGCCAGCAGCTGGGGACAGGGCAGTGATCAGCCCCAGCATTTT
TRBJ1-5	-	TRBV5-1	-	CASSPDSRNQPQHF	TGCGCCAGCAGCCCGGACAGCCGAAATCAGCCCCAGCATTTT
TRBJ2-1	TRBD1	TRBV14	-	CASSQPQGQGYYNEQFF	TGTGCCAGCAGCCAACCCCAGGGACAGGGGTACTACAATGAGCAGTTCTTC
TRBJ2-1	TRBD2	TRBV3-1/TRBV3-2	-	CASRAGLGEDNEQFF	TGTGCCAGCAGAGCAGGACTAGGGGAGGACAATGAGCAGTTCTTC
TRBJ2-3	TRBD2	TRBV7-2	-	CASSLAGGVGTDTQYF	TGTGCCAGCAGCTTAGCGGGAGGGGTCGGCACAGATACGCAGTATTTT
TRBJ1-2	-	TRBV7-8	-	CASSITAGGYTF	TGTGCCAGCAGCATAACAGCGGGGGGCTACACCTTC
TRBJ2-7	-	TRBV6-5	-	CASSSGTAGRGQYF	TGTGCCAGCAGTTCCGGGACAGCGGGCCGGGGGCAGTACTTC
TRBJ2-3	TRBD1	TRBV13	-	CASSYRTGHTDTQYF	TGTGCCAGCAGCTATAGGACAGGGCACACAGATACGCAGTATTTT
TRBJ2-1	-	TRBV7-3	few	CASSLGWGRYNEQFF	TGTGCCAGCAGCTTGGGTTGGGGGCGGTACAATGAGCAGTTCTTC
TRBJ1-4	-	TRBV7-9	-	CASSPGHPEKLFF	TGTGCCAGCAGCCCGGGACATCCCGAAAAACTGTTTTTT
TRBJ2-1	-	TRBV28	-	CASSLYGSSYNEQFF	TGTGCCAGCAGTTTATACGGGAGCTCCTACAATGAGCAGTTCTTC
TRBJ1-2	-	TRBV21-1	-	CASSKGRGADGYTF	TGTGCCAGCAGCAAAGGCCGGGGGGCGGATGGCTACACCTTC
TRBJ2-2	-	TRBV12-3/TRBV12-4	-	CASSKTGTGELFF	TGTGCCAGCAGCAAAACAGGGACCGGGGAGCTGTTTTTT
TRBJ1-1	TRBD1	TRBV7-9	-	CAGLGTGLMITEAFF	TGTGCCGGGCTCGGGACAGGCCTCATGATAACTGAAGCTTTCTTT
TRBJ1-2	-	TRBV10-2	-	CASSDRGDYGYTF	TGCGCCAGCAGTGATCGGGGGGACTATGGCTACACCTTC
TRBJ2-5	-	TRBV12-3/TRBV12-4	-	CASSLWTPETQYF	TGTGCCAGCAGTTTATGGACTCCAGAGACCCAGTACTTC
TRBJ1-2	TRBD1	TRBV19	-	CASSIEGTGLDGYTF	TGTGCCAGTAGTATAGAAGGGACAGGGTTGGATGGCTACACCTTC
TRBJ1-4	TRBD1	TRBV28	-	CASRRGTGVANEKLFF	TGTGCCAGCAGACGAGGGACAGGGGTAGCTAATGAAAAACTGTTTTTT
TRBJ2-7	-	TRBV4-1	-	CASSQATRSSYEQYF	TGCGCCAGCAGCCAAGCGACTCGCAGCTCCTACGAGCAGTACTTC
TRBJ1-5	-	TRBV6-2/TRBV6-3	-	CASSYKVAGNSGHNQPQHF	TGTGCCAGCAGTTACAAAGTGGCAGGAAATTCGGGACATAATCAGCCCCAGCATTTT
TRBJ2-7	TRBD2	TRBV7-3	-	CASSLTGRASEQYF	TGTGCCAGCAGCTTAACCGGGAGGGCGTCCGAGCAGTACTTC